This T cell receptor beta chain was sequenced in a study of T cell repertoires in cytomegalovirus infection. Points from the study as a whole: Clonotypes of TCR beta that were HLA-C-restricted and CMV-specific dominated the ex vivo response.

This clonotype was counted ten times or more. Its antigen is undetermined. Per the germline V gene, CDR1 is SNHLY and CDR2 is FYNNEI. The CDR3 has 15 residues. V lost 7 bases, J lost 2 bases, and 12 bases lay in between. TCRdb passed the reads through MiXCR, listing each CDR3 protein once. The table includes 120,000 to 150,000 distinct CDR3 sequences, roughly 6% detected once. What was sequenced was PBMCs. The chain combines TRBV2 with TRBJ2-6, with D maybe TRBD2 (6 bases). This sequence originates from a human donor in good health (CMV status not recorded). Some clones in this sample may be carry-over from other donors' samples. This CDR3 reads CASTRDFAGANVLTF. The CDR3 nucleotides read TGTGCCAGCACCCGGGACTTTGCTGGGGCCAACGTCCTGACTTTC.